This passage covers 29 T cell receptor beta chains from one sample sequenced in a study of CD8 T cells in Susac syndrome. Roughly 0.45 to 1 ug RNA was reverse transcribed with random hexamers. TCRdb independently ran MiXCR on the immunoSEQ multiplex PCR reads; one entry per CDR3 protein. The table records 150,000 to 180,000 distinct CDR3 sequences, 85% to 95% of them present only once. Source material: CD4+ T cells from PBMCs. These receptors all come from a human donor with Susac syndrome.

V gene TRBV20-1 combines with J gene TRBJ2-7, with TRBD2 matching 11 bases. V was clipped by 2 bases and J by 0 bases; unmatched bases: 9. Germline loops: CDR1 DFQATT, CDR2 SNEGSKA (reference sequence). There are 17 residues in the CDR3. CDR3 sequence reads: CSARPTSGGFSSYEQYF. The DNA for the CDR3 is TGCAGTGCTAGACCCACTAGCGGGGGATTCAGCTCCTACGAGCAGTACTTC.

The rearrangement joins TRBV7-3 to TRBJ2-2; TRBD2 matches 7 bases. This CDR3 has 16 amino acids. V was clipped by 4 bases and J by 0 bases; unmatched bases: 5. Germline V CDR1 and CDR2: SGHTA, FQGTGA. The CDR3 region has the DNA TGTGCCAGCAGCTCCCCCGGGGGGACGAACACCGGGGAGCTGTTTTTT. Its translation is CASSSPGGTNTGELFF.

The J gene is TRBJ2-6, the V gene TRBV20-1; tentative D call: TRBD1 (5 bases). Deletions cut 0 bases from V and 4 bases from J, with 10 bases between. The CDR3 covers 15 residues. The germline CDR1 and CDR2 sequences are DFQATT and SNEGSKA (reference sequence). The CDR3 here is CSARERGLGANVLTF. DNA of the CDR3: TGCAGTGCTAGAGAAAGGGGCTTGGGGGCCAACGTCCTGACTTTC.

This clonotype occurred once. The chain carries TRBV19 and TRBJ1-1; perhaps TRBD1 as D (5 bases). Germline-derived CDR1 and CDR2 are LNHDA and SQIVND (reference sequence). Trimming pared 7 bases from V and 1 base from J, leaving 22 bases between. The CDR3 covers 17 residues. The CDR3 DNA follows: TGTGCCAGTACTCAATCGTTCGGGACCGCTGGGAACACTGAAGCTTTCTTT. Protein product: CASTQSFGTAGNTEAFF.

The rearrangement joins TRBV18 to TRBJ2-7; no clear D gene. CDR3 length equals 13 residues. Germline CDR1 KGHSH, CDR2 LQKENI. Trimming cost V 4 bases and J 0 bases, with 7 bases left between them. CDR3 protein: CASSLYSSYEQYF. CDR3 DNA: TGTGCCAGCTCACTCTACAGCTCCTACGAGCAGTACTTC.

V gene TRBV14 combines with J gene TRBJ2-5, with D maybe TRBD2 (6 bases). Germline CDR1 and CDR2: SGHDN and FVKESK. With 2 bases removed from V and 7 bases from J, the gap between germline ends came to 11 bases. This CDR3 has 13 residues. The CDR3 here is CASSQYKGGTQYF. The CDR3, as DNA: TGTGCCAGCAGCCAATACAAGGGAGGGACCCAGTACTTC.

CDR3 bases: TGCAGCGTGGCGACCGGGGAGCAGTACTTC. Protein: CSVATGEQYF. This rearrangement joins TRBV29-1 to TRBJ2-7; D gene unclear. V lost 6 bases, J lost 7 bases, and 10 bases lay in between. Looked up from germline, CDR1 is SQVTM and CDR2 is ANQGSEA. This CDR3 is built from 10 residues.

The rearrangement joins TRBV20-1 to TRBJ1-5, with D unclear. Trimming shortened V by 2 bases and J by 0 bases, and 5 bases separated the two germline ends. The CDR3 covers 13 residues. Germline V gene data show CDR1 as DFQATT and CDR2 as SNEGSKA (reference sequence). This CDR3 is CSARPSSNQPQHF. The DNA for the CDR3 is TGCAGTGCTAGACCTAGTAGCAATCAGCCCCAGCATTTT.

This clonotype was seen a single time. The chain employs TRBV12-3 or TRBV12-4 and TRBJ1-1; no clear D gene. The CDR3 length is 12 residues. V was cut by 3 bases and J by 8 bases, with 10 bases left in between. CDR3 region: CASSFEVREAFF. CDR3 nucleotide sequence: TGTGCCAGCAGTTTCGAAGTCAGGGAAGCTTTCTTT.

V usage is TRBV2 and J usage is TRBJ2-1; no clear D. With 6 bases removed from V and 10 bases from J, the gap between germline ends came to 16 bases. Germline CDR1 is SNHLY and CDR2 is FYNNEI. The CDR3 contains 13 residues. The CDR3 loop reads CASSEPFKVEQFF. In DNA, the CDR3 is TGTGCCAGCAGCGAACCCTTTAAGGTGGAGCAGTTCTTC. Together with reference TRBV2 and TRBJ2-1, the CDR3 gives the full variable domain: EPEVTQTPSHQVTQMGQEVILRCVPISNHLYFYWYRQILGQKVEFLVSFYNNEISEKSEIFDDQFSVERPDGSNFTLKIRSTKLEDSAMYFCASSEPFKVEQFFGPGTRLTVL.

V usage is TRBV6-2 or TRBV6-3 and J usage is TRBJ2-1; TRBD1 matches at 8 bases. Trimming cost V 5 bases and J 5 bases; bases outside gene matches: 5. CDR1 MNHEY and CDR2 SVGEGT come from the germline V gene. CDR3 size: 14 residues. The CDR3 loop reads CASSPGQGDNEQFF. CDR3 bases: TGTGCCAGCAGTCCTGGACAGGGTGACAATGAGCAGTTCTTC.

The chain has TRBV12-3 or TRBV12-4 and TRBJ1-1; 7 nucleotides align to TRBD1. Losses at the gene ends were 7 bases for V and 8 bases for J; bases not matched to a gene: 16. The CDR3 extends over 15 amino acids. The DNA of the CDR3 is TGTGCCAGCAACCCTTCGACTGGGACAGTGGGGGAAGCTTTCTTT. Translating it yields CASNPSTGTVGEAFF.

V usage is TRBV5-1 and J usage is TRBJ2-2; 7 bases are a match to TRBD2. Per germline, CDR1 SGHRS and CDR2 YFSETQ. The CDR3 totals 15 residues. The trim removed 6 bases at V and 1 base at J, leaving 6 bases unmatched. This CDR3 reads CASNSAGVNTGELFF. The CDR3 bases are TGCGCCAGCAACTCTGCGGGGGTGAACACCGGGGAGCTGTTTTTT.

The chain carries TRBV7-2 and TRBJ1-6; D unclear. Trimming took off 5 bases at V and 10 bases at J, with 18 bases between the two ends. CDR1 and CDR2 from the germline V gene are SGHTA and FQGNSA. CDR3 length: 15 residues. The CDR3 DNA reads as TGTGCCAGCAGCCATCCACCCGGGTTACAGTCACCCCTCCACTTT. This codes for CASSHPPGLQSPLHF.

The chain links TRBV29-1 to TRBJ2-7, with a weak D call TRBD2 (6 bases). Trimming took off 8 bases at V and 5 bases at J, with 13 bases between the two ends. Germline-derived CDR1 and CDR2 are SQVTM and ANQGSEA. The CDR3 spans 11 residues. The CDR3 here is CSYASVHEQYF. The CDR3 nucleotides read TGCAGCTACGCTAGCGTACACGAGCAGTACTTC.

V is TRBV25-1 and J is TRBJ2-5; either TRBD1 or TRBD2 may supply D (5 bases each). Germline loops: CDR1 MGHDK, CDR2 SYGVNS. This CDR3 has 13 residues. V lost 3 bases to trimming and J lost 5 bases, with 10 bases between them. CDR3 bases: TGTGCCAGCAGTGATGGGGGTGAGGAGACCCAGTACTTC. Amino acid sequence: CASSDGGEETQYF.

The rearrangement links TRBV3-1 to TRBJ2-7; no reliable D call. V lost 3 bases, J lost 2 bases, and 8 bases lay in between. CDR3 length: 13 amino acids. Germline V gives CDR1 LGHDT, CDR2 YNNKEL (reference sequence). The CDR3 DNA reads TGTGCCAGCAGCCACTTCGAGACCTACGAGCAGTACTTC. This translates into CASSHFETYEQYF.

The V gene is TRBV12-3 or TRBV12-4, the J gene TRBJ2-5; D call uncertain. Trimming removed 10 bases from V and 2 bases from J, with 14 bases in between. CDR3 length equals 13 residues. CDR3 sequence (DNA): TGTGCCACCGGAGATCGAGGACAAGAGACCCAGTACTTC. This translates into CATGDRGQETQYF.

The chain has TRBV12-3 or TRBV12-4 and TRBJ2-5, with D perhaps TRBD1 or TRBD2 (5 bases each). This CDR3 comprises 15 residues. V was shortened by 1 base and J by 4 bases, with 13 bases between the two germline ends. The CDR3 protein is CASSLGDPLRETQYF. CDR3 nucleotides: TGTGCCAGCAGTTTAGGGGACCCTCTAAGAGAGACCCAGTACTTC.

A note on this clonotype: At one end, the junction sequence differs from germline, possibly due to a read error. The chain links TRBV25-1 to TRBJ2-5, with 13 bases that match TRBD2. The germline V gene encodes CDR1 MGHDK and CDR2 SYGVNS. The CDR3 spans 21 residues. The DNA for the CDR3 is TGTGCCAACAGTGAGCCTCTCTGTCTCAGGACTAGCGGGGGAGTACAAGAGACCCAGTACTTC. Its protein is CANSEPLCLRTSGGVQETQYF.

This chain joins TRBV7-3 and TRBJ2-7; TRBD1 matches at 10 bases. Germline V gene lookup returns CDR1 SGHTA and CDR2 FQGTGA. The J segment lost 6 bases and the V segment lost 6 bases, leaving 11 bases of the junction unmatched. The CDR3 totals 15 residues. Here the CDR3 DNA reads TGTGCCAGCAGTCTTGGACAGGGGGTTTTCTCCGAGCAGTACTTC. It yields the protein CASSLGQGVFSEQYF. The full variable domain, completed using reference TRBV7-3 and TRBJ2-7, is GAGVSQTPSNKVTEKGKYVELRCDPISGHTALYWYRQSLGQGPEFLIYFQGTGAADDSGLPNDRFFAVRPEGSVSTLKIQRTERGDSAVYLCASSLGQGVFSEQYFGPGTRLTVT.

This chain connects TRBV20-1 to TRBJ1-2; possible D gene TRBD1, 5 bases. V lost 2 bases and J 3 bases, leaving 10 bases between the germline ends. This CDR3 has 13 amino acids. From germline, CDR1 is DFQATT and CDR2 SNEGSKA (reference sequence). DNA for the CDR3: TGCAGTGCTAGAAATTCGGGGGACTATGGCTACACCTTC. Protein product: CSARNSGDYGYTF.

V usage is TRBV10-3 and J usage is TRBJ1-1; 7 bases match TRBD1. The CDR3 runs 13 residues. V lost 7 bases to trimming and J lost 9 bases; unmatched junction nucleotides: 11. The germline gives CDR1 ENHRY, CDR2 SYGVKD. Written as DNA, the CDR3 is TGTGCCATCAACCCAGACAGGGAACTGCAAGCTTTCTTT. It codes for CAINPDRELQAFF.

The J gene is TRBJ2-3, the V gene TRBV10-3, with TRBD2 matching 11 bases. V lost 6 bases, J lost 5 bases, and 10 bases stayed unmatched. The germline gives CDR1 ENHRY, CDR2 SYGVKD. The CDR3 length is 16 residues. The CDR3 region is CAIRDLAGGAQDTQYF. CDR3 bases: TGTGCCATCAGGGATCTAGCGGGGGGTGCACAAGATACGCAGTATTTT.

This clonotype showed up just a few times. The chain employs TRBV12-3 or TRBV12-4 and TRBJ1-5, with D unresolved. Trimming stripped 3 bases from V and 5 bases from J, with 5 bases between. This CDR3 is built from 12 residues. The CDR3 loop is CASSFPDQPQHF. The CDR3 coding sequence is TGTGCCAGCAGTTTTCCTGATCAGCCCCAGCATTTT.

V and J are TRBV9 and TRBJ1-4; TRBD1 aligns across 7 bases. The CDR3 covers 14 residues. J lost 5 bases, V lost 1 base, and 2 bases had no gene match. Germline V gene lookup returns CDR1 SGDLS and CDR2 YYNGEE. The CDR3 nucleotides read TGTGCCAGCAGCGTATCGGGACAGAATGAAAAACTGTTTTTT. Protein sequence: CASSVSGQNEKLFF.

The chain has TRBV29-1 and TRBJ2-2; the match to TRBD2 covers 7 bases. The length of the CDR3 is 15 residues. V lost 7 bases and J lost 4; bases outside the gene matches: 12. Germline values: CDR1 SQVTM, CDR2 ANQGSEA. The CDR3 DNA sequence: TGCAGCGCAACCCTTCCCCCGGGGGGCACCGGGGAGCTGTTTTTT. Protein product: CSATLPPGGTGELFF.

The gene calls are TRBV20-1 and TRBJ1-1, with D maybe TRBD1 (6 bases). V was cut by 2 bases and J by 4 bases, with 14 bases left in between. Germline V gives CDR1 DFQATT, CDR2 SNEGSKA (reference sequence). The CDR3 is made up of 14 amino acids. CDR3: CSARREGDGTEAFF. The CDR3 nucleotides read TGCAGTGCTAGAAGAGAGGGGGATGGCACTGAAGCTTTCTTT.

The rearrangement links TRBV24-1 to TRBJ2-5, with a possible D match to TRBD1 (6 bases). CDR3 length equals 15 residues. The V end was cut by 5 bases, the J end by 5 bases, with 17 bases between. Germline values: CDR1 KGHDR, CDR2 SFDVKD. This CDR3 is CATSGSTGGEETQYF. As DNA, the CDR3 is TGTGCCACCAGTGGTTCGACAGGTGGGGAGGAGACCCAGTACTTC.